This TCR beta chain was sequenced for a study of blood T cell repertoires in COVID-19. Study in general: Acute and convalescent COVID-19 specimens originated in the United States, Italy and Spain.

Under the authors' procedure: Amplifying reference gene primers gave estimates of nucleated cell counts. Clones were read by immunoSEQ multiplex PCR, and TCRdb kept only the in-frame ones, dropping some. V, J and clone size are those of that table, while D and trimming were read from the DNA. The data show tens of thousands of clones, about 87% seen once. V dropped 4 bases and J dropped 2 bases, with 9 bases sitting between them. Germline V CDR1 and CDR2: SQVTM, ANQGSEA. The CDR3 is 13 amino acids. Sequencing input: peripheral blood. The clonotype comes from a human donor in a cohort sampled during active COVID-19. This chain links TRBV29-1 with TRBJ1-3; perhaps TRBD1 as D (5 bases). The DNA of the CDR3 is TGCAGCGTTGTCATAGGGGCTGGAAACACCATATATTTT. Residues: CSVVIGAGNTIYF.